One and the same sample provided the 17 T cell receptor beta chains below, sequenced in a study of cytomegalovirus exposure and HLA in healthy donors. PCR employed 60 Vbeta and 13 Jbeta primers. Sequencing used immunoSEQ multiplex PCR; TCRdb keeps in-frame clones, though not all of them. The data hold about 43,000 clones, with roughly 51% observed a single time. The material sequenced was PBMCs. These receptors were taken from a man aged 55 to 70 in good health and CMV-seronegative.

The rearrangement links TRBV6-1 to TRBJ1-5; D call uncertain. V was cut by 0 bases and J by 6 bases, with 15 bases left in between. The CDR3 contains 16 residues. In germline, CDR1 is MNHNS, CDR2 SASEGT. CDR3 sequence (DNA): TGTGCCAGCAGTGAAGCGCTTCGAGGGTTGGGTCAGCCCCAGCATTTT. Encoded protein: CASSEALRGLGQPQHF.

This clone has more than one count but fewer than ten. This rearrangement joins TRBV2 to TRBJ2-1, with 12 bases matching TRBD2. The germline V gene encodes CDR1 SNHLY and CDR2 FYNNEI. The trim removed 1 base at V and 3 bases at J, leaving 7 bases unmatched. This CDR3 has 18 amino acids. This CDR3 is CASSEELAGGPVYNEQFF. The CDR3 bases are TGTGCCAGCAGTGAAGAGCTAGCGGGAGGGCCAGTCTACAATGAGCAGTTCTTC.

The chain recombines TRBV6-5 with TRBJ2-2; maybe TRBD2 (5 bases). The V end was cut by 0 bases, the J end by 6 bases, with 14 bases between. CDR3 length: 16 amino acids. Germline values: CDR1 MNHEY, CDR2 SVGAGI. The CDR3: CASSYSSLGGPGELFF. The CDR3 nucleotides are TGTGCCAGCAGTTACTCGAGTTTGGGCGGGCCCGGGGAGCTGTTTTTT.

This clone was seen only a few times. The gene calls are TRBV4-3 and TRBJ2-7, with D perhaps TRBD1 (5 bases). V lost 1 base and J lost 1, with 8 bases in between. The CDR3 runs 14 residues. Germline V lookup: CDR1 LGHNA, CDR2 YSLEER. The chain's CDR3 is CASSQARQSYEQYF. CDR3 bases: TGCGCCAGCAGCCAAGCCCGACAGTCCTACGAGCAGTACTTC.

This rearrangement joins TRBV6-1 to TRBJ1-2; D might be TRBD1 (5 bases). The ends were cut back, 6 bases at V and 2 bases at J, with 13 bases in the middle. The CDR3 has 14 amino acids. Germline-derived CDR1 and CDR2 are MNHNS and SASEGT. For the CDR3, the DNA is TGTGCCAGCAGCGAGACAGCCGGAAACTATGGCTACACCTTC. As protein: CASSETAGNYGYTF.

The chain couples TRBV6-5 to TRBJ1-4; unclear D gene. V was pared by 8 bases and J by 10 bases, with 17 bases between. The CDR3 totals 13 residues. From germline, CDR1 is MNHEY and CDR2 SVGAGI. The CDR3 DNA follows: TGTGCCAGCGCAGACTCGGCGGTAGGAAAACTGTTTTTT. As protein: CASADSAVGKLFF.

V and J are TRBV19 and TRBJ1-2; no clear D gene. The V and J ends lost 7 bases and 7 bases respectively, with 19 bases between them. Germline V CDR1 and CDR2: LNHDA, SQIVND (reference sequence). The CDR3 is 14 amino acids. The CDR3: CASTLRSSLGGYTF. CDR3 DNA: TGTGCCAGTACCCTCCGGTCGAGCCTCGGTGGCTACACCTTC.

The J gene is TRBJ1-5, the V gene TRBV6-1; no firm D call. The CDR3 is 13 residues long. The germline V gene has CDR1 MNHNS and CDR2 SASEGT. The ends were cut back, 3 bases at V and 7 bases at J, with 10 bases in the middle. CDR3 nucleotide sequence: TGTGCCAGCAGTGACCAAAGCGGACAGCCCCAGCATTTT. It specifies CASSDQSGQPQHF.

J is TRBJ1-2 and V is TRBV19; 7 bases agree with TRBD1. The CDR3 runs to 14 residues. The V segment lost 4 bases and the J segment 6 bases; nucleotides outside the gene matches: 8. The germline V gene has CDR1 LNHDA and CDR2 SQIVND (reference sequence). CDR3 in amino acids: CASSTTDRVHGYTF. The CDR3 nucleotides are TGTGCCAGTAGTACAACAGACAGGGTCCATGGCTACACCTTC.

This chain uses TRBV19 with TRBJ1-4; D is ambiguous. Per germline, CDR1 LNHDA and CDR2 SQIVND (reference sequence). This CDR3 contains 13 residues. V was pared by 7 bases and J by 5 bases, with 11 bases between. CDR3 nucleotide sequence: TGTGCCAGTAAGAGGGCTCCCAATGAAAAACTGTTTTTT. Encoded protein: CASKRAPNEKLFF.

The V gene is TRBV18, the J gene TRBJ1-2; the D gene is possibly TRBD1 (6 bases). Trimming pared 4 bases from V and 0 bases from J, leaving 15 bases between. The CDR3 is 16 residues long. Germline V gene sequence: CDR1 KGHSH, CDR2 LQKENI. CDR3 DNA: TGTGCCAGCTCACAAACCAGGGACATCTCTAACTATGGCTACACCTTC. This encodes CASSQTRDISNYGYTF.

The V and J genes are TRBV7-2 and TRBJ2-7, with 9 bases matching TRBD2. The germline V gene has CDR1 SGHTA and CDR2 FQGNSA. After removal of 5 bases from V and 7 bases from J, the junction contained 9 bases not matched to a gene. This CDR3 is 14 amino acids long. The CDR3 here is CASSISGRNREQYF. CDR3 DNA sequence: TGTGCCAGCAGCATAAGCGGGAGGAATCGGGAGCAGTACTTC.

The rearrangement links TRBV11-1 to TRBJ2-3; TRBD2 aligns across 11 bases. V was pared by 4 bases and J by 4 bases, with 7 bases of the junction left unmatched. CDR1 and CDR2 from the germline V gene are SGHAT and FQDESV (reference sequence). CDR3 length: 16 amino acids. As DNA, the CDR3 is TGTGCCAGCAGCTCGGGGACTAGCGGAAAAGCAGATACGCAGTATTTT. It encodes CASSSGTSGKADTQYF.

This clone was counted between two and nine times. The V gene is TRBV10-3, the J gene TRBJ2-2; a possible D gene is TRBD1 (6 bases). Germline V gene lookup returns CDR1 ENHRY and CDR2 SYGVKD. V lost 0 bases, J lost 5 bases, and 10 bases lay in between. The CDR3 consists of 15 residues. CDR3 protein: CAISESGRGTGELFF. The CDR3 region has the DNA TGTGCCATCAGTGAGTCCGGAAGGGGGACCGGGGAGCTGTTTTTT.

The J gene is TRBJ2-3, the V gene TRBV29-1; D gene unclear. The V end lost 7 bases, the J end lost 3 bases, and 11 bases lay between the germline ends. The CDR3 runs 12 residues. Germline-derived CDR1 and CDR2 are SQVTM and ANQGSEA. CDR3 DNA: TGCAGCGCTGGCAGTTGGACAGATACGCAGTATTTT. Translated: CSAGSWTDTQYF.

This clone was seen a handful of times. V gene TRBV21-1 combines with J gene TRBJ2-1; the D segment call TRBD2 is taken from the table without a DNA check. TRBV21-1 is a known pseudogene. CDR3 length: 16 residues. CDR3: CASSNSGSPWGNEQFF. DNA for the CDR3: TGTGCCAGCAGCAATAGCGGGAGCCCCTGGGGCAATGAGCAGTTCTTC.

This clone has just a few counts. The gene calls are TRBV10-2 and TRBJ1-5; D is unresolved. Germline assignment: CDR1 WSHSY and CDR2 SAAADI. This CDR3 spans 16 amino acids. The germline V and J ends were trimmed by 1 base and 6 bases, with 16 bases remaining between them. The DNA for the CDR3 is TGCGCCAGCAGTGAGTTCGGCCAGTTTAGACTTCAGCCCCAGCATTTT. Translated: CASSEFGQFRLQPQHF.